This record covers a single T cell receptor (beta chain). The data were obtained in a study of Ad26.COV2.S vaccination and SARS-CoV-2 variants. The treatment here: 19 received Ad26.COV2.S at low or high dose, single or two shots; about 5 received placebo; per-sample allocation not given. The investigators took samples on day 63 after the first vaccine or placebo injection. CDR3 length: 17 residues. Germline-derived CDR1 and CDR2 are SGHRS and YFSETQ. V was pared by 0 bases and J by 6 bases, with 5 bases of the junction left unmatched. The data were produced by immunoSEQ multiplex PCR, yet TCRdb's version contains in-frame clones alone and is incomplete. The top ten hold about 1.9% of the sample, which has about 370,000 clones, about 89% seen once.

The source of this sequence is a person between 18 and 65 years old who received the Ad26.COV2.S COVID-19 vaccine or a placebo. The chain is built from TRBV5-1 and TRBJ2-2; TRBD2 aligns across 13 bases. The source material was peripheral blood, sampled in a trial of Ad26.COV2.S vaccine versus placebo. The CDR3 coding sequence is TGCGCCAGCAGCTTGGCCTATGGACTAGCGGGAGCCGGGGAGCTGTTTTTT. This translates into CASSLAYGLAGAGELFF. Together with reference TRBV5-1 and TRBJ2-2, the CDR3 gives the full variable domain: KAGVTQTPRYLIKTRGQQVTLSCSPISGHRSVSWYQQTPGQGLQFLFEYFSETQRNKGNFPGRFSGRQFSNSRSEMNVSTLELGDSALYLCASSLAYGLAGAGELFFGEGSRLTVL.